Below, 2 T cell receptor beta chains from the same sample are listed, as sequenced in a study of cytomegalovirus exposure and HLA in healthy donors. Primers for the PCR totalled 60 Vbeta and 13 Jbeta. Clones were sequenced by immunoSEQ multiplex PCR, and TCRdb holds only the in-frame ones, with some missing. The sample contains around 200,000 clones, around 77% of which appear only once. The sample was PBMCs. The receptors come from a woman younger than 35 in good health and CMV-seronegative.

This chain links TRBV5-8 with TRBJ1-6, with TRBD1 matching over 9 bases. This CDR3 is built from 14 residues. Per the germline V gene, CDR1 is SGHTS and CDR2 is YDEGEE. After removal of 4 bases from V and 9 bases from J, the junction contained 5 bases not matched to a gene. The chain's CDR3 is CASSLRDRASPLHF. CDR3 DNA: TGTGCCAGCAGCCTCCGGGACAGGGCTTCACCCCTCCACTTT.

V usage is TRBV5-1 and J usage is TRBJ1-6, with D maybe TRBD1 (5 bases). The V end was cut by 4 bases, the J end by 8 bases, with 19 bases between. Germline V CDR1 and CDR2: SGHRS, YFSETQ. CDR3 length equals 16 residues. The CDR3 bases are TGCGCCAGCAGCCCCCCCGTGGACAAGGGCTATTCACCCCTCCACTTT. This sequence encodes CASSPPVDKGYSPLHF.